This is a list of T cell receptor beta chains from one sample in a study of CD8 T cells in ankylosing spondylitis. A single record per CDR3 protein comes from TCRdb applying MiXCR to the 5' RACE reads. This repertoire shows a few hundred thousand distinct CDR3 sequences, more than 15% found once; its top ten account for approximately 33%. The sequenced sample consisted of blood, either unsorted or a sorted T cell fraction (not recorded which). All receptors derive from a male donor with ankylosing spondylitis or in good health (not recorded which). The conserved cysteine and the conserved F or W are not part of the CDR3 here. Clone size is given for some rows only: seen once, a few or many times, or a class if the clone is expanded.

>few|TRBV4-3|TRBJ2-7
ASSQDRAEAVLGYEQY
>-|TRBV30|TRBJ2-5
AWSISQPGTQY
>few|TRBV5-1|TRBJ2-5
ASSLAEFRETQY
>-|TRBV4-2|TRBJ2-1
ASSEPGTGYYNEQF
>many|TRBV12-3/TRBV12-4|TRBJ1-2
ASSQAVDLPREGYT
>-|TRBV29-1|TRBJ2-1
SVVLEQGEQF
>-|TRBV28|TRBJ2-1
ASSPGLAGPSYNEQF
>-|TRBV13|TRBJ2-7
ASSSQLTSSYEQY
>many|TRBV11-2|TRBJ2-1
ASSLGTSGNEQF
>few|TRBV12-3/TRBV12-4|TRBJ2-3
ASSSTILAGGLTDTQY
>few|TRBV9|TRBJ2-2
ASSPRTSGRSTGELF
>few|TRBV4-1|TRBJ1-1
ASSQEARKAF
>few|TRBV14|TRBJ2-7
ASSQGSGTGFYEQY
>-|TRBV19|TRBJ2-3
ASRGDSRGDTQY
>-|TRBV27|TRBJ2-7
ASRETASYEQY
>-|TRBV12-3/TRBV12-4|TRBJ2-7
ASSAGTLYEQY
>-|TRBV29-1|TRBJ2-2
SVEGTGSTGELF
>-|TRBV4-1|TRBJ2-4
ASSQEGDKGSGNIQY
>-|TRBV20-1|TRBJ2-3
SAAGTSGPWDTQY
>few|TRBV12-3/TRBV12-4|TRBJ2-2
ASSLAWTFNTGELF
>-|TRBV25-1|TRBJ2-5
ASSGTGDTAETQY
>-|TRBV12-3/TRBV12-4|TRBJ2-1
ASTTGLAGVSSYNEQF
>-|TRBV10-3|TRBJ2-3
AISESSTDTQY
>many|TRBV20-1|TRBJ2-3
SASELALSDTQY
>-|TRBV3-1|TRBJ2-4
ASSPDRAADIQY
>many|TRBV5-1|TRBJ2-7
ASSLEGPYEQY
>few|TRBV7-9|TRBJ2-7
ASSHGTGRPYEQY
>-|TRBV3-1|TRBJ2-2
ASSQDLPLVTGELF
>once|TRBV6-5|TRBJ1-5
ASSYSGREFFSNQPQH
>-|TRBV12-3/TRBV12-4|TRBJ2-5
ASSLRGGGQGVVTQY
>few|TRBV20-1|TRBJ2-3
SARDVDTQY
>-|TRBV6-5|TRBJ2-3
ASSYSSSGSGDTQY
>-|TRBV6-1|TRBJ2-7
ASRPAGAYQQY
>-|TRBV19|TRBJ2-1
ASSIGTRNEQF
>few|TRBV5-1|TRBJ2-7
ASSLVGDPYEQY
>-|TRBV4-1|TRBJ2-7
ASSQPGTGTYEQY
>few|TRBV12-3/TRBV12-4|TRBJ1-1
ASNAETGRMNTEAF
>-|TRBV24-1|TRBJ2-1
ATSDNHDYNEQF
>few|TRBV12-3/TRBV12-4|TRBJ2-7
ASSSAAEYEQY
>-|TRBV18|TRBJ2-7
ASSPENRGSYEQY
>few|TRBV30|TRBJ1-2
AWSVSGAGNYGYT
>few|TRBV5-1|TRBJ2-3
ASSLGLSVTGGTDTQY
>many|TRBV4-3|TRBJ1-1
ASSQDVGLDTEAF
>-|TRBV4-1|TRBJ1-2
ASSQESAGQGDGYT
>-|TRBV6-1|TRBJ2-2
ASTPDSGNTGELF
>-|TRBV20-1|TRBJ2-5
SAAGLPPGRDETQY
>few|TRBV20-1|TRBJ2-3
SARDVASGTTDTQY
>few|TRBV9|TRBJ2-5
ASSVAGSGSRETQY
>-|TRBV6-1|TRBJ2-2
ASSENPRTSGSNTGELF
>-|TRBV4-2|TRBJ2-7
ASSQDLEGPNYEQY
>-|TRBV2|TRBJ1-5
ASSVTASSNQPQH